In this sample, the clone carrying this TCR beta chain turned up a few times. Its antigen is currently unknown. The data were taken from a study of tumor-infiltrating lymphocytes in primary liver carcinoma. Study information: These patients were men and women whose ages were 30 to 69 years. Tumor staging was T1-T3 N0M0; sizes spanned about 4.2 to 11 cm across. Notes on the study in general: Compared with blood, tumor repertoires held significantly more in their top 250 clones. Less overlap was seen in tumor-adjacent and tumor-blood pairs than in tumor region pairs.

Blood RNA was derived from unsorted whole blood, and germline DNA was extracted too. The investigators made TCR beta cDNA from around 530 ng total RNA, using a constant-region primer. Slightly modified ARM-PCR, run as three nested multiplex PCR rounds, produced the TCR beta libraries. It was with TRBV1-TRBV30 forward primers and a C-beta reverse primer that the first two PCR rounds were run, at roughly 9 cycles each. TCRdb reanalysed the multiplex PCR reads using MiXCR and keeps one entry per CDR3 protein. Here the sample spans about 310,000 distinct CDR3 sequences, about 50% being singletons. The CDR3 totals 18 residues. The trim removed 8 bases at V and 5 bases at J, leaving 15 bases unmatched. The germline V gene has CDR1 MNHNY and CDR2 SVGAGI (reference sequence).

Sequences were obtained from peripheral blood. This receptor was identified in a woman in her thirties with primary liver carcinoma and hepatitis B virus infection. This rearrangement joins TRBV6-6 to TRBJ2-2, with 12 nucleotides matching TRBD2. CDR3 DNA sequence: TGTGCCAGCTCTTCAGAAAGGACTAGCGGGATGAAAACCGGGGAGCTGTTTTTT. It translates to CASSSERTSGMKTGELFF.